The rows below give T cell receptor beta chains drawn from one sample of a study of PD-1 blockade in mismatch repair-deficient tumors. Repertoires were generated with immunoSEQ multiplex PCR, while TCRdb's copy carries only in-frame clones and drops some. The sample holds about 68,000 clones, approximately 78% seen once. The sequencing here drew on peripheral blood, taken 2 weeks after starting pembrolizumab. These receptor sequences come from an adult with mismatch repair-deficient cancer. Each CDR3 is given with its conserved first and last residue. A D gene is named only where the DNA matches it firmly.

TRBJ2-5	TRBV5-1	TRBD2	CASSWLLAGGETQYF
TRBJ1-1	TRBV18	-	CASSPSATLNTEAFF
TRBJ1-2	TRBV9	TRBD1	CASSVQSRTGDSGYTF
TRBJ1-3	TRBV4-2	-	CASSQDASYRGNTIYF
TRBJ2-3	TRBV19	TRBD2	CASSITSGRASDTQYF
TRBJ1-1	TRBV29-1	-	CSVDYGNTEAFF
TRBJ2-5	TRBV19	TRBD1	CASSKNRDRVGETQYF
TRBJ2-7	TRBV7-6	TRBD1	CASSRRPGQGVGNEQYF
TRBJ1-1	TRBV5-1	-	CASRGGGNTEAFF
TRBJ2-1	TRBV25-1	-	CASTRTGAGLRQFF
TRBJ1-1	TRBV29-1	-	CSAVRATGGGTEAFF
TRBJ2-2	TRBV7-7	TRBD2	CASSLTSGGTGELFF
TRBJ2-1	TRBV10-3	-	CAISDRRGASYNEQFF
TRBJ2-2	TRBV19	TRBD2	CASSIFPPGLAGFTGELFF
TRBJ1-5	TRBV7-9	-	CASSLDNQPQHF
TRBJ1-2	TRBV4-1	-	CASSQRRGSDGYTF
TRBJ2-3	TRBV5-1	-	CASSLNTRDTQYF
TRBJ2-7	TRBV5-6	TRBD2	CASSPSSGISPFEQYF
TRBJ2-7	TRBV11-3	TRBD1	CASSLERDRRRYEQYF
TRBJ1-4	TRBV27	-	CASRSVATNEKLFF
TRBJ2-1	TRBV9	-	CASSAGTSYNEQFF